The clone carrying this TCR beta chain was recorded many times. This sample is part of a study of T-cell memory formation after mild COVID-19. Germline V gene sequence: CDR1 MNHNY, CDR2 SVGAGI (reference sequence). V shed 5 bases, J shed 13 bases, and the junction held 17 bases outside the gene matches. The length of the CDR3 is 14 residues. TCRdb independently ran MiXCR on the 5' RACE reads; one entry per CDR3 protein. Found here are fewer than 30,000 distinct CDR3 sequences, around 12% of them singletons; the top ten hold roughly 15%. The clonotype comes from an adult woman who had mild COVID-19 (a few samples of this study predate the infection). Cell type and time point are not known. This chain uses TRBV6-6 with TRBJ2-7; 7 nucleotides line up with TRBD2. Sequencing was carried out using PBMCs or a T cell subset sorted from them (not recorded which). CDR3 nucleotide sequence: TGTGCCAGCAGTGTAGCCGGGACTATCGGGAGAAGTTACTTC. Translating gives CASSVAGTIGRSYF.